Sequencing of this TCR beta chain was carried out in a study of cytomegalovirus exposure and HLA in healthy donors. Broader study findings: Earlier analysis yielded a pattern in which most TCR beta V segments were productive about 90% or about 30% of the time. Reportedly, cytomegalovirus status was diagnosed with high sensitivity and specificity. A later analysis, which compared TCR beta chains of equal frequency, found the HLA-associated ones more clonally expanded.

With regard to this clone: Its antigen remains unknown.

Germline values: CDR1 MNHNS, CDR2 SASEGT. This CDR3 is 14 amino acids long. PCR amplification relied on 60 Vbeta primers (plus 13 Jbeta primers). This table comes from immunoSEQ multiplex PCR, and its TCRdb copy is limited to in-frame clones, with some not included. The data hold 130,000 to 150,000 clones, with more than 75% observed a single time. This sequence joins TRBV6-1 and TRBJ2-5, with TRBD2 identical over 8 bases. Matching the DNA end better, TRBJ2-7 makes the J call doubtful. The sample consisted of PBMCs. The TCR was taken from a woman younger than 30 in good health and CMV-seropositive. The CDR3 DNA reads as TGTGCCAGCAGTGGTAGCGGGGACCTCTACGAGCAGTACTTC. Amino acid sequence: CASSGSGDLYEQYF.